The rows below give T cell receptor beta chains drawn from one sample of a study of metastatic and nonmetastatic thyroid tumors. TCRdb used MiXCR to call clones anew from the PCR reads. The sample comprises approximately 32,000 clones, about a fifth of which are singletons, and 3% rests with the top ten. Specimen: tumor tissue. The receptor source for this set is a male donor with papillary thyroid cancer or a benign thyroid nodule (not recorded which). Some clones in this sample may be carry-over from other donors' samples. Both conserved end residues are part of each CDR3. D genes are given only for firm matches. Not every row has a clone size; where given, it reads once, few, many or a size class.

CDR3 protein: CASSLLYVDTQYF; CDR3 DNA: TGTGCCAGCAGCTTGTTGTACGTAGATACGCAGTATTTT; clone size: .; V gene: TRBV5-6; D gene: .; J gene: TRBJ2-3
CDR3 protein: CASSANPVPYEQYF; CDR3 DNA: TGCGCCAGCAGTGCCAATCCGGTGCCCTACGAGCAGTACTTC; clone size: .; V gene: TRBV5-1; D gene: .; J gene: TRBJ2-7
CDR3 protein: CASSLGPSTGGYTF; CDR3 DNA: TGCGCCAGCAGCTTGGGCCCCTCTACGGGTGGCTACACCTTC; clone size: .; V gene: TRBV5-1; D gene: .; J gene: TRBJ1-2
CDR3 protein: CASSLARGNTEAFF; CDR3 DNA: TGTGCCAGCAGCTTAGCGCGGGGGAACACTGAAGCTTTCTTT; clone size: many; V gene: TRBV7-8; D gene: .; J gene: TRBJ1-1
CDR3 protein: CASVQREVGEQYF; CDR3 DNA: TGTGCCAGCGTCCAGCGGGAGGTCGGCGAGCAGTACTTC; clone size: many; V gene: TRBV2; D gene: TRBD2; J gene: TRBJ2-7
CDR3 protein: CASSLAGTYTDTQYF; CDR3 DNA: TGTGCCAGCAGCTTAGCAGGGACTTACACAGATACGCAGTATTTT; clone size: many; V gene: TRBV7-6; D gene: .; J gene: TRBJ2-3
CDR3 protein: CASSFKQGQIYGYTF; CDR3 DNA: TGTGCCAGCAGCTTTAAACAGGGACAGATCTATGGCTACACCTTC; clone size: .; V gene: TRBV11-2; D gene: TRBD1; J gene: TRBJ1-2
CDR3 protein: CASTPRVADTQYF; CDR3 DNA: TGTGCCAGCACCCCCCGAGTAGCAGATACGCAGTATTTT; clone size: many; V gene: TRBV27; D gene: .; J gene: TRBJ2-3
CDR3 protein: CASSGLYGYTF; CDR3 DNA: TGTGCCAGCAGCGGACTCTATGGCTACACCTTC; clone size: many; V gene: TRBV28; D gene: .; J gene: TRBJ1-2
CDR3 protein: CASSWTVGSYEQYF; CDR3 DNA: TGTGCCAGCAGTTGGACAGTTGGCTCCTACGAGCAGTACTTC; clone size: .; V gene: TRBV6-1; D gene: .; J gene: TRBJ2-7
CDR3 protein: CSARRGGPNTGELFF; CDR3 DNA: TGCAGTGCCCGCAGGGGAGGGCCGAACACCGGGGAGCTGTTTTTT; clone size: many; V gene: TRBV20-1; D gene: .; J gene: TRBJ2-2
CDR3 protein: CASSLIIARSYEQYF; CDR3 DNA: TGTGCCAGCAGTTTAATTATCGCGCGTTCCTACGAGCAGTACTTC; clone size: many; V gene: TRBV28; D gene: .; J gene: TRBJ2-7
CDR3 protein: CAITSYGEEETQYF; CDR3 DNA: TGTGCCATCACCTCCTACGGGGAAGAGGAGACCCAGTACTTC; clone size: few; V gene: TRBV28; D gene: .; J gene: TRBJ2-5
CDR3 protein: CSARGTSGGPRNTGELFF; CDR3 DNA: TGCAGTGCTAGGGGGACTAGCGGGGGGCCGCGAAACACCGGGGAGCTGTTTTTT; clone size: .; V gene: TRBV20-1; D gene: TRBD2; J gene: TRBJ2-2
CDR3 protein: CSARDSTGTLAFF; CDR3 DNA: TGCAGTGCTAGAGATTCTACCGGGACATTGGCTTTCTTT; clone size: many; V gene: TRBV20-1; D gene: .; J gene: TRBJ1-1
CDR3 protein: CSARDSSSYGYTF; CDR3 DNA: TGCAGTGCTAGAGATTCAAGTTCCTATGGCTACACCTTC; clone size: few; V gene: TRBV20-1; D gene: .; J gene: TRBJ1-2
CDR3 protein: CASSLDLSGANVLTF; CDR3 DNA: TGCGCCAGCAGCTTGGATCTCTCTGGGGCCAACGTCCTGACTTTC; clone size: many; V gene: TRBV5-1; D gene: .; J gene: TRBJ2-6
CDR3 protein: CASSLLDTQYF; CDR3 DNA: TGCGCCAGCAGCTTATTAGATACGCAGTATTTT; clone size: many; V gene: TRBV5-1; D gene: .; J gene: TRBJ2-3
CDR3 protein: CASNLAGVTSGNTIYF; CDR3 DNA: TGTGCCAGCAACCTGGCTGGCGTCACCTCTGGAAACACCATATATTTT; clone size: many; V gene: TRBV11-1; D gene: .; J gene: TRBJ1-3
CDR3 protein: CASSPGQGRRYEQYF; CDR3 DNA: TGTGCCAGCAGTCCCGGACAGGGCCGCCGTTACGAGCAGTACTTC; clone size: .; V gene: TRBV6-1; D gene: TRBD1; J gene: TRBJ2-7
CDR3 protein: CASIYSTVAVNQPQHF; CDR3 DNA: TGTGCCAGCATTTACTCGACAGTGGCCGTTAATCAGCCCCAGCATTTT; clone size: few; V gene: TRBV6-2/TRBV6-3; D gene: .; J gene: TRBJ1-5
CDR3 protein: CASRYQAERYF; CDR3 DNA: TGTGCCAGCAGATACCAGGCAGAGCGGTACTTC; clone size: .; V gene: TRBV6-2/TRBV6-3; D gene: .; J gene: TRBJ2-7
CDR3 protein: CASSLGGGTGGRAFHF; CDR3 DNA: TGTGCCAGCAGCTTAGGAGGAGGGACAGGGGGCCGGGCATTCCACTTT; clone size: once; V gene: TRBV11-2; D gene: TRBD1; J gene: TRBJ1-6
CDR3 protein: CASRRTGEGYTF; CDR3 DNA: TGTGCCAGCAGAAGGACAGGCGAAGGCTACACCTTC; clone size: medium-sized; V gene: TRBV6-1; D gene: TRBD1; J gene: TRBJ1-2
CDR3 protein: CASSLDREGEQYF; CDR3 DNA: TGTGCCAGCAGTCTTGACAGGGAGGGCGAGCAGTACTTC; clone size: few; V gene: TRBV6-1; D gene: .; J gene: TRBJ2-7
CDR3 protein: CASSLAGATNYEQYF; CDR3 DNA: TGCGCCAGCAGCTTGGCGGGGGCCACGAACTACGAGCAGTACTTC; clone size: .; V gene: TRBV5-1; D gene: .; J gene: TRBJ2-7
CDR3 protein: CASSEGLINIQYF; CDR3 DNA: TGTGCCAGCAGTGAGGGATTGATAAACATTCAGTACTTC; clone size: many; V gene: TRBV6-2/TRBV6-3; D gene: .; J gene: TRBJ2-4
CDR3 protein: CSASSGSVQTDTQYF; CDR3 DNA: TGCAGTGCTAGTTCGGGGTCCGTTCAAACAGATACGCAGTATTTT; clone size: .; V gene: TRBV20-1; D gene: .; J gene: TRBJ2-3
CDR3 protein: CASSVGGTGGFNEQYF; CDR3 DNA: TGTGCCAGCAGCGTAGGAGGAACAGGGGGTTTCAACGAGCAGTACTTC; clone size: many; V gene: TRBV9; D gene: TRBD1; J gene: TRBJ2-7
CDR3 protein: CASTTVPLTPQHF; CDR3 DNA: TGTGCCAGCACCACGGTGCCCCTGACGCCCCAGCATTTT; clone size: .; V gene: TRBV7-8; D gene: .; J gene: TRBJ1-5
CDR3 protein: CASSEAEVIQGPSNQPQHF; CDR3 DNA: TGTGCCAGCAGTGAAGCGGAGGTCATACAGGGGCCGAGCAATCAGCCCCAGCATTTT; clone size: .; V gene: TRBV2; D gene: TRBD1; J gene: TRBJ1-5
CDR3 protein: CASSNPQRSGYEQYF; CDR3 DNA: TGTGCCAGCAGCAACCCGCAGAGATCGGGCTACGAGCAGTACTTC; clone size: many; V gene: TRBV7-9; D gene: .; J gene: TRBJ2-7
CDR3 protein: CASSIDRVLLPCYTF; CDR3 DNA: TGTGCCAGTAGTATAGATCGGGTACTTCTGCCCTGCTACACCTTC; clone size: .; V gene: TRBV19; D gene: .; J gene: TRBJ1-2
CDR3 protein: CASNTTSGRAQYEQYF; CDR3 DNA: TGTGCCAGCAACACTACTAGCGGGAGGGCCCAGTACGAGCAGTACTTC; clone size: many; V gene: TRBV5-7; D gene: TRBD2; J gene: TRBJ2-7
CDR3 protein: CASSRETGKCAYEQYF; CDR3 DNA: TGTGCCAGCAGTAGGGAGACAGGGAAATGTGCCTACGAGCAGTACTTC; clone size: .; V gene: TRBV28; D gene: TRBD1; J gene: TRBJ2-7
CDR3 protein: CASSESSGVSCEQYF; CDR3 DNA: TGTGCCAGCAGTGAATCTAGCGGGGTGAGCTGCGAGCAGTACTTC; clone size: .; V gene: TRBV2; D gene: TRBD2; J gene: TRBJ2-7
CDR3 protein: CASSLKPSGRTGELFF; CDR3 DNA: TGTGCCAGCAGCTTAAAACCTAGCGGGAGGACCGGGGAGCTGTTTTTT; clone size: once; V gene: TRBV7-8; D gene: TRBD2; J gene: TRBJ2-2
CDR3 protein: CASSRGLAVNEQFF; CDR3 DNA: TGTGCCAGCAGCCGGGGACTAGCGGTTAATGAGCAGTTCTTC; clone size: many; V gene: TRBV6-2/TRBV6-3; D gene: TRBD2; J gene: TRBJ2-1
CDR3 protein: CASSFSVIRGYTF; CDR3 DNA: TGTGCCAGCAGCTTTTCGGTGATTCGGGGCTACACCTTC; clone size: .; V gene: TRBV3-1; D gene: .; J gene: TRBJ1-2
CDR3 protein: CSVGLVANEQFF; CDR3 DNA: TGCAGCGTGGGACTAGTGGCCAATGAGCAGTTCTTC; clone size: many; V gene: TRBV29-1; D gene: TRBD2; J gene: TRBJ2-1
CDR3 protein: CASSSIGATNEKLFF; CDR3 DNA: TGTGCCAGCAGTTCTATCGGAGCAACTAATGAAAAACTGTTTTTT; clone size: few; V gene: TRBV6-1; D gene: .; J gene: TRBJ1-4
CDR3 protein: CASSYSWGYEQFF; CDR3 DNA: TGTGCCAGCAGTTACTCTTGGGGGTATGAGCAGTTCTTC; clone size: few; V gene: TRBV6-5; D gene: .; J gene: TRBJ2-1
CDR3 protein: CASSLGGTDTQYF; CDR3 DNA: TGCGCCAGCAGCCTGGGAGGCACAGATACGCAGTATTTT; clone size: many; V gene: TRBV5-1; D gene: .; J gene: TRBJ2-3
CDR3 protein: CVSSFEHGGSPLHF; CDR3 DNA: TGTGTCAGCAGTTTCGAACATGGGGGTTCACCCCTCCACTTT; clone size: .; V gene: TRBV28; D gene: .; J gene: TRBJ1-6
CDR3 protein: CASRENSYNEQFF; CDR3 DNA: TGTGCCAGCAGGGAGAATTCATACAATGAGCAGTTCTTC; clone size: few; V gene: TRBV12-3/TRBV12-4; D gene: .; J gene: TRBJ2-1
CDR3 protein: CASSPGRGRGYDQYF; CDR3 DNA: TGTGCCAGCAGCCCCGGACGGGGCCGCGGTTACGATCAGTACTTT; clone size: .; V gene: TRBV6-1; D gene: .; J gene: TRBJ2-7
CDR3 protein: CASSERLAGAYEQYF; CDR3 DNA: TGTGCCAGCAGTGAACGACTAGCGGGAGCTTACGAGCAGTACTTC; clone size: few; V gene: TRBV6-1; D gene: TRBD2; J gene: TRBJ2-7
CDR3 protein: CASSSRRTSGRDYEQFF; CDR3 DNA: TGTGCCAGCAGTTCCCGGCGGACTAGCGGGAGAGACTATGAGCAGTTCTTC; clone size: many; V gene: TRBV28; D gene: TRBD2; J gene: TRBJ2-1
CDR3 protein: CASSFSWGSGSYEQYF; CDR3 DNA: TGCGCCAGCAGCTTTTCTTGGGGTAGCGGGAGCTACGAGCAGTACTTC; clone size: many; V gene: TRBV5-1; D gene: TRBD2; J gene: TRBJ2-7
CDR3 protein: CASSHSNRGLRTDTQYF; CDR3 DNA: TGTGCCAGCAGCCATTCCAACAGGGGGTTAAGGACAGATACGCAGTATTTT; clone size: many; V gene: TRBV3-1; D gene: TRBD1; J gene: TRBJ2-3
CDR3 protein: CASTKRYRSNEKPFF; CDR3 DNA: TGTGCCAGCACCAAACGGTACAGGTCTAATGAAAAACCGTTTTTT; clone size: few; V gene: TRBV6-1; D gene: .; J gene: TRBJ1-4
CDR3 protein: CASRTNYGYTF; CDR3 DNA: TGTGCCAGCAGAACGAACTATGGCTACACCTTC; clone size: few; V gene: TRBV28; D gene: .; J gene: TRBJ1-2
CDR3 protein: CSARDPGVFPYEQYF; CDR3 DNA: TGCAGTGCTAGAGATCCGGGAGTTTTTCCCTACGAGCAGTACTTC; clone size: once; V gene: TRBV20-1; D gene: .; J gene: TRBJ2-7
CDR3 protein: CASSESVWETQYF; CDR3 DNA: TGCGCCAGCAGTGAGTCGGTGTGGGAGACCCAGTACTTC; clone size: many; V gene: TRBV10-2; D gene: .; J gene: TRBJ2-5
CDR3 protein: CASRDRGFGNTIYF; CDR3 DNA: TGTGCCTCACGGGACAGGGGGTTTGGAAACACCATATATTTT; clone size: few; V gene: TRBV6-1; D gene: TRBD1; J gene: TRBJ1-3
CDR3 protein: CSFRDSLEETQYF; CDR3 DNA: TGCAGTTTCCGGGACAGCCTGGAAGAGACCCAGTACTTC; clone size: many; V gene: TRBV29-1; D gene: TRBD1; J gene: TRBJ2-5
CDR3 protein: CASSERTHGFF; CDR3 DNA: TGTGCCAGCAGTGAAAGGACGCATGGGTTCTTC; clone size: many; V gene: TRBV6-1; D gene: .; J gene: TRBJ2-1
CDR3 protein: CASSQDYGIMYEQYF; CDR3 DNA: TGCGCCAGCAGCCAAGATTACGGGATCATGTACGAGCAGTACTTC; clone size: many; V gene: TRBV4-1; D gene: .; J gene: TRBJ2-7
CDR3 protein: CASSFADRGLAPLHF; CDR3 DNA: TGTGCCAGCAGTTTCGCAGACAGGGGGCTGGCACCCCTCCACTTT; clone size: .; V gene: TRBV28; D gene: TRBD1; J gene: TRBJ1-6